A selection of T cell receptor beta chains follows, all from one sample in a study of cytomegalovirus exposure and HLA in healthy donors. This table comes from immunoSEQ multiplex PCR, and its TCRdb copy is limited to in-frame clones, with some not included. This sample has about 190,000 clones, with about 80% found just once. Material for sequencing was PBMCs. The receptors here all came from a woman younger than 45 in good health and CMV-seronegative. The CDR3 runs from the conserved cysteine through the conserved F or W. A D gene is named only where the DNA matches it firmly. Not all rows give a size; the values are once, few, many and, for expanded clones, a class.

TRBV7-2	TRBJ2-1	TRBD1	-	TGTGCCAGCAGCTTAGGCTCCTCAAACAGGGGGCACCAGTTCTTC	CASSLGSSNRGHQFF
TRBV7-2	TRBJ2-3	TRBD2	-	TGTGCCAGCAGCTTTAGCGGGGGGAACACAGATACGCAGTATTTT	CASSFSGGNTDTQYF
TRBV6-6	TRBJ2-2	TRBD1	-	TGTGCCAGCACCCAGACAGGGGGCGACACCGGGGAGCTGTTTTTT	CASTQTGGDTGELFF
TRBV7-9	TRBJ1-6	-	-	TGTGCCAGCAGCCGACTTGGTGAGGACTCCTATAATTCACCCCTCCACTTT	CASSRLGEDSYNSPLHF
TRBV5-1	TRBJ2-4	-	-	TGCGCCAGCAGGGAGGTTGGTTTTGCCAAAAACAGTCAGTACTTC	CASREVGFAKNSQYF
TRBV27	TRBJ2-7	TRBD1	-	TGTGCCAGCAGTGCGGACAGGACCTACGAGCAGTACTTC	CASSADRTYEQYF
TRBV9	TRBJ2-2	TRBD2	-	TGTGCCAGCAGCGCCCACGGGACTAGCCTTTGGTGTGAGGAGTTTTTT	CASSAHGTSLWCEEFF
TRBV10-3	TRBJ1-6	-	-	TGTGCCATCAGTGGACAAGATAATTCACCCCTCCACTTT	CAISGQDNSPLHF
TRBV4-3	TRBJ1-4	-	-	TGCGCCAGCAGCCAGACGACAGGCAAAGAGAAAAAACTGTTTTTT	CASSQTTGKEKKLFF
TRBV7-3	TRBJ2-2	-	once	TGTGCCAGCAGCTTAACGTTTGGTAGAGGAGCCGGGGAGCTGTTTTTT	CASSLTFGRGAGELFF
TRBV11-2	TRBJ2-3	TRBD2	-	TGTGCCAGCAGCCTAGCGGGTAGCACAGATACGCAGTATTTT	CASSLAGSTDTQYF
TRBV7-2	TRBJ2-7	-	-	TGTGCCAGCAGCCCCGAACACTCTAGGCGAACCTACGAGCAGTACTTC	CASSPEHSRRTYEQYF
TRBV12-2	TRBJ2-5	-	once	TGTGCAAGTCGCTTAGCGCGGAGACTAGGTTTAGAGACCCAGTACTTC	CASRLARRLGLETQYF
TRBV6-5	TRBJ1-2	-	-	TGTGCCAGCACCGAGAGACCAGGGTATGGCTACACCTTC	CASTERPGYGYTF
TRBV5-1	TRBJ1-2	-	once	TGCGCCAGCAGCTCGCCTCGACAGCCTACCTATCCCCGCTTC	CASSSPRQPTYPRF
TRBV28	TRBJ1-2	TRBD1	once	TGTGCCAGCAGTTTATACAGGGGATATGGCTACACCTTC	CASSLYRGYGYTF
TRBV28	TRBJ2-7	-	-	TGTGCCAGCAGTTTATCCCGGTTGTACGAGCAGTACTTC	CASSLSRLYEQYF
TRBV11-2	TRBJ1-5	-	few	TGTGCCAGCAGCGCAGGGTACAATCAGCCCCAGCATTTT	CASSAGYNQPQHF
TRBV12-5	TRBJ2-3	TRBD2	-	TGTGCTAGTGGTTTGTCGCTGACTAGCCTCAGCACAGATACGCAGTATTTT	CASGLSLTSLSTDTQYF
TRBV2	TRBJ2-6	TRBD1	-	TGTGCCAGCAGTGGAGACAGGGCTGGGGCCAACGTCCTGACTTTC	CASSGDRAGANVLTF
TRBV29-1	TRBJ1-1	-	-	TGCAGCGTTGAAGAACAAGATAACACTGAAGCTTTCTTT	CSVEEQDNTEAFF
TRBV5-4	TRBJ2-3	TRBD1	-	TGTGCCAGCAGCTTAGACAGGGGGGTCACAGATACGCAGTATTTT	CASSLDRGVTDTQYF
TRBV7-9	TRBJ2-7	-	-	TGTGCCAGCAGCTCCGACGCGGGGTACGAGCAGTACTTC	CASSSDAGYEQYF
TRBV5-1	TRBJ2-3	-	-	TGCGCCAGCAGCTGGAGGGGTAGGACTAGCACAGATACGCAGTATTTT	CASSWRGRTSTDTQYF
TRBV7-9	TRBJ2-7	TRBD2	-	TGTGCCAGCAGCGAGACCGGGACTAGCGGCTTTCTAGCCGAGCAGTACTTC	CASSETGTSGFLAEQYF
TRBV28	TRBJ2-7	-	-	TGTGCCAGCAGACCCGGGAACTCCTACGAGCAGTACTTC	CASRPGNSYEQYF
TRBV15	TRBJ2-7	-	-	TGTGCCACCAGCAGAGATCAGGGATCCGAGCAGTACTTC	CATSRDQGSEQYF
TRBV6-6	TRBJ1-4	-	-	TGTGCCAGCAGGGGGCGTGATGAAAAACTGTTTTTT	CASRGRDEKLFF
TRBV27	TRBJ2-7	TRBD1	few	TGTGCCAGCAGTTTAATGGGGACAGGGAGGTACGAGCAGTACTTC	CASSLMGTGRYEQYF
TRBV27	TRBJ1-5	-	-	TGTGCCAGCAGAAGGGGGTCCTACGGCAATCAGCCCCAGCATTTT	CASRRGSYGNQPQHF
TRBV29-1	TRBJ1-4	-	-	TGCAGCGTGGCCGGGGGGGCAGGGGAAAAACTGTTTTTT	CSVAGGAGEKLFF
TRBV19	TRBJ1-5	-	-	TGTGCCAGTAGTGAACCCCAAGGGGATGTCTTCAATCAGCCCCAGCATTTT	CASSEPQGDVFNQPQHF
TRBV19	TRBJ2-5	TRBD2	-	TGTGCCAGTAGTATGACCCGACTAGCGGGAGGGAAAAAGACCCAGTACTTC	CASSMTRLAGGKKTQYF
TRBV5-5	TRBJ2-3	TRBD1	-	TGTGCCAGCAGTACGCTCGCCGGGACAGTTAGCACAGATACGCAGTATTTT	CASSTLAGTVSTDTQYF
TRBV6-6	TRBJ2-3	TRBD1	-	TGTGCCAGCAGAGGACAGGGGGCAGATACGCAGTATTTT	CASRGQGADTQYF
TRBV27	TRBJ2-5	-	-	TGTGCCAGCAGTCTAGAGTACCAAGAGACCCAGTACTTC	CASSLEYQETQYF
TRBV6-5	TRBJ1-2	TRBD1	-	TGTGCCAGCAGTTACATCAGGACAGGGGCGGGTGGCTACACCTTC	CASSYIRTGAGGYTF
TRBV28	TRBJ1-2	TRBD1	-	TGTGCCAGCAGTAAACAGGGGAAGGTCTATGGCTACACCTTC	CASSKQGKVYGYTF
TRBV27	TRBJ2-1	TRBD2	-	TGTGCCAGCAGTATCCTACTAGCGGGGGGACGGGATGAGCAGTTCTTC	CASSILLAGGRDEQFF
TRBV5-8	TRBJ2-6	-	-	TGTGCCAGCAGCCGGGGAGCTGGGGCCAACGTCCTGACTTTC	CASSRGAGANVLTF
TRBV9	TRBJ2-2	-	-	TGTGCCTCAACCTACAGGACCGTTACGAACACCGGGGAGCTGTTTTTT	CASTYRTVTNTGELFF
TRBV5-4	TRBJ2-5	TRBD1	-	TGTGCCAGCAGCTCCAGACAGGGGGCAATCGAGACCCAGTACTTC	CASSSRQGAIETQYF
TRBV5-4	TRBJ2-5	TRBD1	few	TGTGCCAGCAGCATAACCGGGACAGGGGGGTCGGAGACCCAGTACTTC	CASSITGTGGSETQYF
TRBV9	TRBJ1-3	-	-	TGTGCCAGCAGCGTAGGTGGACAAGGCTCTGGAAACACCATATATTTT	CASSVGGQGSGNTIYF
TRBV20-1	TRBJ2-1	-	-	TGCAGTGCTCGGACCAGGGCCAGGTTCTTC	CSARTRARFF
TRBV27	TRBJ1-2	TRBD1	-	TGTGCCAGCAGTGCCGGGACAGGGTCCCTCCGAACGCGAGGCTACACCTTC	CASSAGTGSLRTRGYTF
TRBV7-9	TRBJ2-7	TRBD1	-	TGTGCCAGCAGCTTGGGACAGGGTCGGCAGTACTTC	CASSLGQGRQYF
TRBV7-8	TRBJ2-7	TRBD1	-	TGTGCCAGCAGCCGGGGGAGGACAGGGGCCTACGAGCAGTACTTC	CASSRGRTGAYEQYF
TRBV7-9	TRBJ2-3	TRBD2	once	TGTGCCAGCAGCTTATGGTTAGCGGGGGGTTCCACAGATACGCAGTATTTT	CASSLWLAGGSTDTQYF
TRBV27	TRBJ1-1	TRBD1	-	TGTGCCAGCAGTTTCATGGACAGGGTAGGGAATGAAGCTTTCTTT	CASSFMDRVGNEAFF
TRBV27	TRBJ1-2	TRBD1	-	TGTGCCAGCAGTCCACTATCCATCAGGGACAGTACTAACTATGGCTACACCTTC	CASSPLSIRDSTNYGYTF
TRBV2	TRBJ1-2	-	once	TGTGCCAGCAGTGTACAGAACTATGGCTACACCTTC	CASSVQNYGYTF
TRBV28	TRBJ2-3	-	-	TGTGCCAGCAGTTTGGAGGTTCTTTCTAGCACAGATACGCAGTATTTT	CASSLEVLSSTDTQYF
TRBV6-6	TRBJ1-1	-	few	TGTGCCAGCAACGTCGGGAGGAATTCTGAAGCTTTCTTT	CASNVGRNSEAFF
TRBV9	TRBJ1-5	-	-	TGTGCCAGCAGCGTAGGGAGTGATCAGCCCCAGCATTTT	CASSVGSDQPQHF
TRBV27	TRBJ1-2	-	-	TGTGCCAGCAGTTTATGGGGCGAAGGCTACACCTTC	CASSLWGEGYTF
TRBV28	TRBJ1-1	-	-	TGTGCCAGCAGTCCCCTCGACGCGGTGAACACTGAAGCTTTCTTT	CASSPLDAVNTEAFF
TRBV10-3	TRBJ2-5	-	-	TGTGCCATCAAGGGACAAACCCAAGAGACCCAGTACTTC	CAIKGQTQETQYF